This T cell receptor (beta chain) is drawn from a study of OX40 agonist ivuxolimab in advanced cancers. Profiling relied on immunoSEQ multiplex PCR, and the TCRdb table lists in-frame clones only, not all of them. The sample contains roughly 100,000 clones, 70% to 90% of which appear only once. The germline V gene encodes CDR1 LNHNV and CDR2 YYDKDF (reference sequence). V gave up 0 bases and J gave up 11 bases, with 7 bases separating them. This CDR3 region has 12 residues. The V call is TRBV15, the J call TRBJ2-2, with no clear D. The sample in question was CD4+ or CD8+ T cells sorted from blood, obtained in a trial of the OX40 agonist ivuxolimab. This TCR was recovered from an adult with an advanced solid tumor such as melanoma, head and neck, liver or kidney cancer. The CDR3 is CATSRDRSELFF. CDR3 sequence (DNA): TGTGCCACCAGCAGAGATCGTTCCGAGCTGTTTTTT.